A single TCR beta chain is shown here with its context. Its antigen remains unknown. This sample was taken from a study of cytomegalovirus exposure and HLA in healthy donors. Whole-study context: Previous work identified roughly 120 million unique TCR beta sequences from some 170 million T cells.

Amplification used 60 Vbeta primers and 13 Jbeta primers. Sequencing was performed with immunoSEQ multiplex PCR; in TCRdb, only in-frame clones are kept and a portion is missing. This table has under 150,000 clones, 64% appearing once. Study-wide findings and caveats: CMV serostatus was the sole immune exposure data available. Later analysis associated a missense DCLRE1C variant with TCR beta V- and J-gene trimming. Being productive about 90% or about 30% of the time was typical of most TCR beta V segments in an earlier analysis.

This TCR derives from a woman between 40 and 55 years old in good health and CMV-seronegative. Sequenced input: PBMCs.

CDR3 sequence reads: CASSGYDRTGNYGYTF. CDR3 bases: TGTGCCAGCAGCGGATACGACCGGACAGGGAACTATGGCTACACCTTC. This chain joins TRBV9 and TRBJ1-2; 8 bases map to TRBD1. This CDR3 spans 16 amino acids. The V gene end was trimmed by 3 bases and the J gene end by 2 bases; junction bases not matched to a gene: 9. Germline V gene data show CDR1 as SGDLS and CDR2 as YYNGEE.